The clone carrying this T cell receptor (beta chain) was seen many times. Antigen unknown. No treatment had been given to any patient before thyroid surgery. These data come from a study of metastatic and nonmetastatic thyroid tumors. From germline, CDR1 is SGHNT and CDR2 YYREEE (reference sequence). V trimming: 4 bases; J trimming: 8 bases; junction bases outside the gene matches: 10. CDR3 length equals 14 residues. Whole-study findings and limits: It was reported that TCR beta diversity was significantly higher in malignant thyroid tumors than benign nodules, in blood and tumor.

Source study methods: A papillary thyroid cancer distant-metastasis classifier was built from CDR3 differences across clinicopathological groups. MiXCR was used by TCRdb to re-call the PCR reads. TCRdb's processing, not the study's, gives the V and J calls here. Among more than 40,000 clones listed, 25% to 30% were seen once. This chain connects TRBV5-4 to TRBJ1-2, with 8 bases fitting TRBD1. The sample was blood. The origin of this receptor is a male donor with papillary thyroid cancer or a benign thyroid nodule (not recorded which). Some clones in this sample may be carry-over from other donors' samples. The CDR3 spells CASSTIGQGEGYTF. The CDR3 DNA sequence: TGTGCCAGCAGCACAATCGGACAGGGAGAGGGCTACACCTTC. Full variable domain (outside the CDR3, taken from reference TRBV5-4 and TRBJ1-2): ETGVTQSPTHLIKTRGQQVTLRCSSQSGHNTVSWYQQALGQGPQFIFQYYREEENGRGNFPPRFSGLQFPNYSSELNVNALELDDSALYLCASSTIGQGEGYTFGSGTRLTVV.